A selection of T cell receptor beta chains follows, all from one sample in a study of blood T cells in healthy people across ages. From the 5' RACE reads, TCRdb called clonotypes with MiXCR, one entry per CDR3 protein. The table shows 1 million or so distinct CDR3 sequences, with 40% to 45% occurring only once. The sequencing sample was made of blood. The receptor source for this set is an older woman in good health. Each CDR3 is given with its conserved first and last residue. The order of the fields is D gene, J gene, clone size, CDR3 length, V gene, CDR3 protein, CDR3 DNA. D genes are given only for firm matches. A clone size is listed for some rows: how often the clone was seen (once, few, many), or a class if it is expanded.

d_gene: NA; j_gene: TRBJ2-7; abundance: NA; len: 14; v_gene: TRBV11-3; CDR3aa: CASSLGAGNNEQYF; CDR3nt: TGTGCCAGCAGCTTAGGAGCAGGTAACAATGAGCAGTACTTC
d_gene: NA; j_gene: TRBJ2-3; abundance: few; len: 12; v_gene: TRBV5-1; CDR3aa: CASGLNTDTQYF; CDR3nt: TGCGCCAGCGGATTGAATACAGATACGCAGTATTTT
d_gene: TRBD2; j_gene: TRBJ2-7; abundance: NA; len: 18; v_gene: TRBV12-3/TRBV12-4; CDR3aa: CASSIGAQTSWFIYEQYF; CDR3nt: TGTGCCAGCAGTATTGGCGCTCAGACTAGCTGGTTTATCTACGAGCAGTACTTC
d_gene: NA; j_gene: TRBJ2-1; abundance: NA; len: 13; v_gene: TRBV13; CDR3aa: CASRGRQDNEQFF; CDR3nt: TGTGCCAGCAGAGGGCGACAGGACAATGAGCAGTTCTTC
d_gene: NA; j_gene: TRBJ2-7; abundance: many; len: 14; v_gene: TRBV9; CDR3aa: CASSVGRVSYEQYF; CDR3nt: TGTGCCAGCAGCGTGGGACGTGTCTCCTACGAGCAGTACTTC
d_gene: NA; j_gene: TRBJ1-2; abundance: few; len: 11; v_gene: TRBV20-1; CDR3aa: CSARSSYGYTF; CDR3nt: TGCAGTGCTAGATCCTCCTATGGCTACACCTTC
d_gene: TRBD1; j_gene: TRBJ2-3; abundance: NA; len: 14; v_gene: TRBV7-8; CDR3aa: CASSLGQGGNTQYF; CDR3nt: TGTGCCAGCAGCTTAGGACAGGGGGGTAATACGCAGTATTTT
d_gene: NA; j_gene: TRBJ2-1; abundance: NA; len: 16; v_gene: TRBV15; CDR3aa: CATSRETRGSYNEQFF; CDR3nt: TGTGCCACCAGCAGAGAGACTAGGGGCTCCTACAATGAGCAGTTCTTC
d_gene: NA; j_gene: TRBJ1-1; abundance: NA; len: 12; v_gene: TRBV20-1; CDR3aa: CSASSVSGEAFF; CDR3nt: TGCAGTGCTAGTTCCGTTTCCGGAGAAGCTTTCTTT
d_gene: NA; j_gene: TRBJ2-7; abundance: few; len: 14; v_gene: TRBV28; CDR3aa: CASSPRQVTYEQYF; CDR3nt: TGTGCCAGCAGCCCTCGACAGGTTACCTACGAGCAGTACTTC
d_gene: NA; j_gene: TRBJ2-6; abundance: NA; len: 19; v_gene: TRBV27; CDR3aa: CASSLSFTAGSFGANVLTF; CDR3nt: TGTGCCAGCAGTTTATCGTTCACGGCGGGAAGCTTCGGGGCCAACGTCCTGACTTTC
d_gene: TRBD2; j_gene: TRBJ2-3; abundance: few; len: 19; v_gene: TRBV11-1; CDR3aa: CASSPGTSGSQEGTDTQYF; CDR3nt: TGTGCCAGCAGCCCCGGGACTAGCGGGTCCCAAGAGGGAACAGATACGCAGTATTTT
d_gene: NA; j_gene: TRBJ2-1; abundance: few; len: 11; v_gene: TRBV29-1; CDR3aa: CSVRGLNEQFF; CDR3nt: TGCAGCGTTCGGGGGCTGAATGAGCAGTTCTTC
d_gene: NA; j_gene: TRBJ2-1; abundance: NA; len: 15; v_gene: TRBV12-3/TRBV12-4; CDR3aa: CASSRKGLPIRGQFF; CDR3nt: TGTGCCAGCAGTCGAAAGGGACTCCCCATAAGGGGGCAGTTCTTC
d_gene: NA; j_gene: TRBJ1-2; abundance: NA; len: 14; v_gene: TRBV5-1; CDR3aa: CASSLDSRLFGYTF; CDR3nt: TGCGCCAGCAGCCTGGACAGCCGTTTATTTGGCTACACCTTC
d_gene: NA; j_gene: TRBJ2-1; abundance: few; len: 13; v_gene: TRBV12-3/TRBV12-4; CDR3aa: CASSLHAGNEQFF; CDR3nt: TGTGCCAGCAGTTTACACGCAGGCAATGAGCAGTTCTTC
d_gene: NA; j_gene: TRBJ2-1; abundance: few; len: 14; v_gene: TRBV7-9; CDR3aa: CASSLELSYNEQFF; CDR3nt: TGTGCCAGCAGCTTAGAGCTCTCCTACAATGAGCAGTTCTTC
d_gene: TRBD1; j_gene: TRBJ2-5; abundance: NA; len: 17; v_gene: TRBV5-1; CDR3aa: CASSRDRGNPFQETQYF; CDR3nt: TGCGCCAGCAGCCGGGACAGGGGCAATCCCTTCCAAGAGACCCAGTACTTC
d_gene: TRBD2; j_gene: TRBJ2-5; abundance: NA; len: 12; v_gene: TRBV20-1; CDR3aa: CSARFSGRMEYF; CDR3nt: TGCAGTGCTAGGTTTAGCGGGAGAATGGAGTACTTC
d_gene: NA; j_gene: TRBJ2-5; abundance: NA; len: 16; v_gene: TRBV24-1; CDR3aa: CATSDSRQEPQETQYF; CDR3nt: TGTGCCACCAGTGACTCCCGACAGGAACCTCAAGAGACCCAGTACTTC
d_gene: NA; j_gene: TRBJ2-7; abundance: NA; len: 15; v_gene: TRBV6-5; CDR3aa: CASTSDTDGYNEQYF; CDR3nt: TGTGCCAGCACCTCGGATACTGACGGGTACAATGAGCAGTACTTC
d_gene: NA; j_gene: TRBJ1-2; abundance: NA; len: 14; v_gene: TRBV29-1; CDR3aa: CSVELGRDIEGYTF; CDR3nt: TGCAGCGTTGAATTAGGGAGGGATATCGAGGGCTACACCTTC
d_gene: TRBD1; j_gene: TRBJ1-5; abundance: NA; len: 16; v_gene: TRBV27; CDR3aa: CASSPSRQGARQPQHF; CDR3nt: TGTGCCAGCAGTCCTTCAAGACAGGGGGCTCGTCAGCCCCAGCATTTT
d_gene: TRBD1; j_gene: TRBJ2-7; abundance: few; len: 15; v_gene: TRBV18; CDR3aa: CASSPLKDRGSEQYF; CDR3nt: TGTGCCAGCTCACCACTTAAGGACAGGGGTAGCGAGCAGTACTTC
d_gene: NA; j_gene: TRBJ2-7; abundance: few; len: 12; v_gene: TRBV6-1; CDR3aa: CASSTGSHEQYF; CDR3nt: TGTGCCAGCAGCACAGGGTCCCACGAGCAGTACTTC
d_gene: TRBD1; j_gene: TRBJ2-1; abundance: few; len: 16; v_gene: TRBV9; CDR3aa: CASSAETGVNVGEQFF; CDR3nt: TGTGCCAGCAGCGCCGAGACAGGGGTAAACGTAGGTGAGCAGTTCTTC
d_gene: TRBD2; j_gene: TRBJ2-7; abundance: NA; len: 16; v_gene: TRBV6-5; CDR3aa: CASRLRTSGRVYEQYF; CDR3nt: TGTGCCAGCAGACTCCGGACTAGCGGGAGGGTCTACGAGCAGTACTTC
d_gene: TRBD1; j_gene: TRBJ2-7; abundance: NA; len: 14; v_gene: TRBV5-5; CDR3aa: CASSLKDRGNEQYF; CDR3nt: TGTGCCAGCAGCTTAAAGGACAGGGGTAACGAGCAGTACTTC
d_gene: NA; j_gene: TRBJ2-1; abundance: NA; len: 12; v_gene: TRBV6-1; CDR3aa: CASSERGYEQFF; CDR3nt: TGTGCCAGCAGTGAACGGGGCTACGAGCAGTTCTTC
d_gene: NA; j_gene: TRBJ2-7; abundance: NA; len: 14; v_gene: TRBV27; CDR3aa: CASSSQTGDYEQYF; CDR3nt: TGTGCCAGCAGTTCCCAGACAGGTGATTACGAGCAGTACTTC
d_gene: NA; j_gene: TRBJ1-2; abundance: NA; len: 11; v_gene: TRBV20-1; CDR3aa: CSASSNYGYTF; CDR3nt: TGCAGTGCTAGCTCTAACTATGGCTACACCTTC
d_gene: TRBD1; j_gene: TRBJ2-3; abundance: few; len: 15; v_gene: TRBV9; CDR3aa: CASSRGQTSTDTQYF; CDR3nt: TGTGCCAGCAGCCGGGGACAGACTAGCACAGATACGCAGTATTTT
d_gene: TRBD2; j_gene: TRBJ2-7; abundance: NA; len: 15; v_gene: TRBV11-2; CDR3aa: CASSRPGLASYEQYF; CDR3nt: TGTGCCAGCAGCCGGCCGGGACTAGCATCCTACGAGCAGTACTTC
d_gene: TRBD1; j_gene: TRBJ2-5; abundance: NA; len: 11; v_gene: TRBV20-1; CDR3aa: CSADRDETQYF; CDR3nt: TGCAGTGCGGACAGGGATGAGACCCAGTACTTC
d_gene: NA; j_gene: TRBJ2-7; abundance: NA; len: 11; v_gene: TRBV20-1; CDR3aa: CSATPLYEQYF; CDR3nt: TGCAGTGCTACCCCCTTATACGAGCAGTACTTC
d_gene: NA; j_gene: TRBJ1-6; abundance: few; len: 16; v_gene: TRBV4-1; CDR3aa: CASSQPQDSYNSPLHF; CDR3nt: TGCGCCAGCAGCCAACCGCAGGACTCCTATAATTCACCCCTCCACTTT
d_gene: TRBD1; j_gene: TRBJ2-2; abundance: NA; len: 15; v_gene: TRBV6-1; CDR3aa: CASSPRGRSTGELFF; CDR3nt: TGTGCCAGCAGTCCCAGGGGGCGAAGCACCGGGGAGCTGTTTTTT
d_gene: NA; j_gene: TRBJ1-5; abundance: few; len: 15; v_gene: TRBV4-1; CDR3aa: CASSQERGSAQPQHF; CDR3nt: TGCGCCAGCAGCCAAGAGCGGGGGAGCGCTCAGCCCCAGCATTTT
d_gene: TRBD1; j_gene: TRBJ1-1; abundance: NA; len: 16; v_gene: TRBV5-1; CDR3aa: CVSSLGSGGARTEAFF; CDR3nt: TGCGTCAGCAGCTTGGGGTCAGGGGGTGCAAGAACTGAAGCTTTCTTT
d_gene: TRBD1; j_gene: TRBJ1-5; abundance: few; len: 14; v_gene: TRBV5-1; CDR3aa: CASSLDRGGQPQHF; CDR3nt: TGCGCCAGCAGCTTGGACAGGGGTGGTCAGCCCCAGCATTTT
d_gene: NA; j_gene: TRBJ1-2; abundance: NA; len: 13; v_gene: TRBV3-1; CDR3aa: CASSPLWGGGYTF; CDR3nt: TGTGCCAGCAGCCCGCTTTGGGGAGGTGGCTACACCTTC
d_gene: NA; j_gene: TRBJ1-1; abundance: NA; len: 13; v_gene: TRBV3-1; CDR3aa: CASSQKQGTEAFF; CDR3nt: TGTGCCAGCAGCCAGAAGCAGGGCACTGAAGCTTTCTTT
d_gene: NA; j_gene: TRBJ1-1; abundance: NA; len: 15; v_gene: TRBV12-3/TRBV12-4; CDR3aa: CASSSYQGSGTEAFF; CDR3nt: TGTGCCAGCAGTTCATACCAGGGATCCGGCACTGAAGCTTTCTTT
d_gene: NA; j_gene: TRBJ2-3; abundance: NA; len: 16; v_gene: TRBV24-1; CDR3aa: CATSDPARGFKDTQYF; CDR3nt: TGTGCCACCAGTGACCCTGCTCGTGGGTTTAAAGATACGCAGTATTTT
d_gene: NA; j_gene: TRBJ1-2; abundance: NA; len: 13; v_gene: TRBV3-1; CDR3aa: CASSQQRNYGYTF; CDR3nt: TGTGCCAGCAGCCAGCAGCGGAACTATGGCTACACCTTC
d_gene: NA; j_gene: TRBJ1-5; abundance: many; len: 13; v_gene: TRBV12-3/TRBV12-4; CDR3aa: CASSLTGNQPQHF; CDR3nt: TGTGCCAGCAGTTTGACAGGCAATCAGCCCCAGCATTTT
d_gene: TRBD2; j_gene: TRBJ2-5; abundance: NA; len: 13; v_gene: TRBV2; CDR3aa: CASMGGETGTQYF; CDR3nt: TGTGCCAGCATGGGGGGGGAGACCGGGACCCAGTACTTC
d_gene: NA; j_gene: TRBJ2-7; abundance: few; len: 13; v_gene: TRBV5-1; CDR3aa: CASSLEAAYEQYF; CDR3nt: TGCGCCAGCAGCTTGGAGGCAGCCTACGAGCAGTACTTC
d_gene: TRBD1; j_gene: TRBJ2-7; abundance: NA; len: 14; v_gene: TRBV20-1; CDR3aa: CSAHPGQVSYEQYF; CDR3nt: TGCAGTGCTCATCCGGGACAGGTGTCCTACGAGCAGTACTTC
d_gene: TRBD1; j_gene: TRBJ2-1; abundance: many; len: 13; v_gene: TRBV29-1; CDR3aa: CSVCTGTGNEQFF; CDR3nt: TGCAGCGTCTGTACCGGGACAGGCAATGAGCAGTTCTTC
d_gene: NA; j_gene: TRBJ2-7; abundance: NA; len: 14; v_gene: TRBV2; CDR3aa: CASSEISQAYEQYF; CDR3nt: TGTGCCAGCAGTGAAATTTCACAGGCCTACGAGCAGTACTTC
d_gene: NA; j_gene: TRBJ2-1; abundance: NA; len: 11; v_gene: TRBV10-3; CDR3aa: CAISGRGEQFF; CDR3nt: TGTGCCATCAGTGGTCGGGGTGAGCAGTTCTTC
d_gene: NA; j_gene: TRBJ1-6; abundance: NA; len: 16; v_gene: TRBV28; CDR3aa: CASSLPGESYNSPLHF; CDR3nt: TGTGCCAGCAGTTTACCAGGGGAGTCCTATAATTCACCCCTCCACTTT